Listed here are 9 T cell receptor beta chains from one sample, sequenced in a study of blood T cell repertoires in COVID-19. Sequencing used immunoSEQ multiplex PCR; TCRdb keeps in-frame clones, though not all of them. The table lists about 140,000 clones, approximately 87% of them singletons. Sequenced material: peripheral blood. These receptors all stem from a woman in her thirties or forties with acute or convalescent COVID-19.

The CDR3 reads CASSLTSGPYEQYF. DNA of the CDR3: TGTGCCAGCAGCCTGACTAGCGGGCCTTACGAGCAGTACTTC. V gene TRBV7-6 combines with J gene TRBJ2-7, with 10 bases that match TRBD2. In germline, CDR1 is SGHVS, CDR2 FNYEAQ. The CDR3 is made up of 14 amino acids. V was clipped by 5 bases and J by 4 bases; unmatched bases: 5.

The CDR3 DNA reads TGTGCCAGCAGCCCCAGGCTGGGCCTGAACACTGAAGCTTTCTTT. Translation gives CASSPRLGLNTEAFF. This sequence joins TRBV6-5 and TRBJ1-1; D remains ambiguous. The CDR3 has 15 amino acids. Germline CDR1 reads MNHEY; CDR2 reads SVGAGI. The V gene lost 6 bases and the J gene lost 0 bases, with 14 bases spanning the gap.

This clone was seen only once. The chain links TRBV9 to TRBJ2-2; 10 bases are a match to TRBD2. The CDR3 is made up of 15 amino acids. Germline CDR1 and CDR2: SGDLS and YYNGEE. Germline trimming cut 5 bases from V and 6 bases from J; bases unmatched to any gene: 7. The CDR3 loop is CASRGLADGPGELFF. CDR3 in DNA: TGTGCCAGCAGAGGACTAGCGGATGGTCCCGGGGAGCTGTTTTTT.

J is TRBJ2-5 and V is TRBV6-2 or TRBV6-3; D is uncertain. CDR3 length: 14 residues. Deletions cut 0 bases from V and 6 bases from J, with 11 bases between. CDR1 is MNHEY and CDR2 is SVGEGT in the germline V gene. CDR3 loop: CASSYSTPGQTQYF. The DNA of the CDR3 is TGTGCCAGCAGTTACTCGACACCCGGCCAGACCCAGTACTTC.

V is TRBV5-8 and J is TRBJ1-3; D uncertain. Deletions cut 2 bases from V and 0 bases from J, with 15 bases between. The CDR3 contains 17 residues. Germline-derived CDR1 and CDR2 are SGHTS and YDEGEE. The CDR3 DNA follows: TGTGCCAGCAGCTTACCATTTATACTCCACTCTGGAAACACCATATATTTT. As protein: CASSLPFILHSGNTIYF.

This chain connects TRBV3-1 (or the pseudogene TRBV3-2) to TRBJ1-6; D may be TRBD1 (5 bases). Germline V gives CDR1 LGHDT, CDR2 YNNKEL (reference sequence). Trimming shortened V by 4 bases and J by 5 bases, and 12 bases separated the two germline ends. CDR3 size: 15 residues. In DNA form, the CDR3 reads TGTGCCAGCAGCCGCGGGACGGTTAATAATTCACCCCTCCACTTT. Amino acid sequence: CASSRGTVNNSPLHF.

J is TRBJ1-5 and V is TRBV2, with TRBD1 identical over 7 bases. The trim removed 8 bases at V and 4 bases at J, leaving 14 bases unmatched. There are 16 residues in the CDR3. The V gene's germline CDR1 is SNHLY and CDR2 FYNNEI. The CDR3 region is CASDPIGDRKNQPQHF. CDR3 nucleotide sequence: TGTGCCAGCGACCCCATAGGGGACAGAAAGAATCAGCCCCAGCATTTT.

The chain couples TRBV2 to TRBJ1-5; 8 nucleotides line up with TRBD1. V lost 3 bases to trimming and J lost 2 bases; unmatched junction nucleotides: 3. The CDR3 loop spans 15 amino acids. CDR1 and CDR2 (germline): SNHLY, FYNNEI. The CDR3, as DNA: TGTGCCAGCAGTGAGATGACAGGGGGCAATCAGCCCCAGCATTTT. Its translation: CASSEMTGGNQPQHF.

The chain is built from TRBV10-3 and TRBJ2-1, with 9 bases aligning to TRBD2. Germline V gene lookup returns CDR1 ENHRY and CDR2 SYGVKD. Trimming took 0 bases from V and 6 from J; bases not matched to a gene: 9. CDR3 length: 17 amino acids. The CDR3 spells CAISESLGGRVGNEQFF. Here the CDR3 DNA reads TGTGCCATCAGTGAGTCCTTGGGCGGGAGGGTCGGCAATGAGCAGTTCTTC.